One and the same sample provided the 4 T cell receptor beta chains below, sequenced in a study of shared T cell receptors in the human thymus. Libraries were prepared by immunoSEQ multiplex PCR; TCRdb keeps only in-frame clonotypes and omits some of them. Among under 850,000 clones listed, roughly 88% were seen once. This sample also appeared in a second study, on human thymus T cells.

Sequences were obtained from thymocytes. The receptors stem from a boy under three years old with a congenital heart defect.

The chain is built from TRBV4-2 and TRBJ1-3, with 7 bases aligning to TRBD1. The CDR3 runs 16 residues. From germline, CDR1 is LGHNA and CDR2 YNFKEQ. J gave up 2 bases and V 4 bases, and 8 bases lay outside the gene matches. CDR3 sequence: CASSRSTGETGNTIYF. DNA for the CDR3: TGTGCCAGCAGCCGATCCACAGGGGAGACTGGAAACACCATATATTTT.

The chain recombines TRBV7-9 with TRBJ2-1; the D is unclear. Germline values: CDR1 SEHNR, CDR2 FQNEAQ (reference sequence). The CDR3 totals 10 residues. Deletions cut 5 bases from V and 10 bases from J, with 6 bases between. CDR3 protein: CASSPLEQFF. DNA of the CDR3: TGTGCCAGCAGCCCCCTAGAGCAGTTCTTC.

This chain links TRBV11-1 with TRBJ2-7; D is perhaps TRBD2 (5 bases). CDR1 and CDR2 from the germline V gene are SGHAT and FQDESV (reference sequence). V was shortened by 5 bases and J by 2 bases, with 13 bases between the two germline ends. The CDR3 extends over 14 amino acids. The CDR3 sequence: CASSISDIPYEQYF. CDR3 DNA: TGTGCCAGCAGCATTAGCGATATCCCCTACGAGCAGTACTTC.

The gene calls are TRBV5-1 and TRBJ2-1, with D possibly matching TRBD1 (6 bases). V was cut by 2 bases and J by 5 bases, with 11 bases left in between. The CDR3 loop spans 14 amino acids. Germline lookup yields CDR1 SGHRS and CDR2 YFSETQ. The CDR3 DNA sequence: TGCGCCAGCAGCTTTCCGGACAGTCACAATGAGCAGTTCTTC. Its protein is CASSFPDSHNEQFF.